The T cell receptor beta chain described here comes from a study of T cells in Graves' hyperthyroidism and ophthalmopathy. General observations from the study: The blood repertoire included most of the expanded thyroid clonotypes above 0.001. Researchers report that a 13 V-J model separated ophthalmopathy from stable hyperthyroidism.

Comment on this clonotype: Its antigen is unknown.

Researchers took RNA transcripts and amplified the TCR beta CDR3 regions from them. An initial round of RT-PCR targeting the TCR CDR3 relied on the HTBI primer set. TCRdb processed the multiplex PCR reads anew with MiXCR; each CDR3 protein has one entry. The table includes fewer than 350,000 distinct CDR3 sequences, 10% to 15% detected once. J was trimmed by 8 bases and V by 5 bases; bases with no gene match: 11. The CDR3 is 14 residues long. Looked up from germline, CDR1 is LNHDA and CDR2 is SQIVND (reference sequence). Predating any ophthalmopathy symptoms, the blood sample was taken at first hyperthyroidism diagnosis.

This clonotype was obtained from a woman between 25 and 40 years old with Graves' hyperthyroidism that later progressed to Graves' ophthalmopathy. The rearrangement links TRBV19 to TRBJ1-2, with TRBD1 matching 7 bases. The material sequenced was blood. CDR3 nucleotides: TGTGCCAGTAGTTCGGGCGGGACAGCCGTGGGCTACACCTTC. Its translation is CASSSGGTAVGYTF.